A selection of T cell receptor beta chains follows, all from one sample in a study of T cell clonotyping in hematopoietic cell transplantation. Sequencing used immunoSEQ multiplex PCR; TCRdb keeps in-frame clones, though not all of them. Among several thousand clones listed, roughly 79% were seen once. Specimen: PBMCs, collected 180 days after allogeneic stem cell transplant. These receptors all come from a male patient in his thirties or forties who had an allogeneic stem cell transplant from a related donor, so the T cells may come from the graft donor. Some clones in this sample may be carry-over from other donors' samples. The CDR3 runs from the conserved cysteine through the conserved F or W. The D gene is left open where the match is weak. A clone size is listed for some rows: how often the clone was seen (once, few, many), or a class if it is expanded.

abundance: .
v_gene: TRBV29-1
j_gene: TRBJ1-2
d_gene: TRBD1
CDR3aa: CSVQTGGGGYTF
CDR3nt: TGCAGCGTACAAACAGGGGGCGGTGGCTACACCTTC

abundance: .
v_gene: TRBV4-3
j_gene: TRBJ2-2
d_gene: .
CDR3aa: CASSRTTPGPGELFF
CDR3nt: TGCGCCAGCAGCCGAACCACCCCGGGGCCCGGGGAGCTGTTTTTT

abundance: few
v_gene: TRBV4-2
j_gene: TRBJ1-2
d_gene: TRBD1
CDR3aa: CASSQVNRGPEGYTF
CDR3nt: TGTGCCAGCAGCCAGGTTAACAGGGGGCCAGAAGGCTACACCTTC

abundance: .
v_gene: TRBV10-3
j_gene: TRBJ1-5
d_gene: TRBD1
CDR3aa: CAISESGQGIEPQHF
CDR3nt: TGTGCCATCAGTGAGTCGGGACAGGGGATCGAGCCCCAGCATTTT

abundance: .
v_gene: TRBV19
j_gene: TRBJ1-6
d_gene: .
CDR3aa: CASSIAGYSSSSYNSPLHF
CDR3nt: TGTGCCAGTTCTATCGCAGGGTATTCTTCGAGCTCCTATAATTCACCCCTCCACTTT

abundance: .
v_gene: TRBV4-1
j_gene: TRBJ2-1
d_gene: TRBD2
CDR3aa: CASSLHRLAGGPGDSNNEQFF
CDR3nt: TGCGCCAGCAGCCTACATAGACTAGCGGGGGGGCCCGGGGATTCGAACAATGAGCAGTTCTTC

abundance: few
v_gene: TRBV2
j_gene: TRBJ1-5
d_gene: .
CDR3aa: CASSYLQGMNQPQHF
CDR3nt: TGTGCCAGCAGTTATTTACAGGGTATGAATCAGCCCCAGCATTTT

abundance: few
v_gene: TRBV18
j_gene: TRBJ2-3
d_gene: .
CDR3aa: CASSPLFGTRSHTDTQYF
CDR3nt: TGTGCCAGCTCACCATTATTCGGGACACGAAGTCACACAGATACGCAGTATTTT

abundance: .
v_gene: TRBV30
j_gene: TRBJ1-2
d_gene: TRBD1
CDR3aa: CAWKMPGTGGAGYTF
CDR3nt: TGTGCCTGGAAGATGCCGGGGACAGGGGGCGCTGGCTACACCTTC

abundance: few
v_gene: TRBV9
j_gene: TRBJ2-3
d_gene: TRBD2
CDR3aa: CASSAGLAHTDTQYF
CDR3nt: TGTGCCAGCAGCGCGGGACTAGCCCACACAGATACGCAGTATTTT

abundance: .
v_gene: TRBV29-1
j_gene: TRBJ1-2
d_gene: TRBD1
CDR3aa: CSVRTGGSYGYTF
CDR3nt: TGCAGCGTCCGGACAGGGGGATCCTATGGCTACACCTTC

abundance: .
v_gene: TRBV5-6
j_gene: TRBJ2-6
d_gene: .
CDR3aa: CASSLRPAAGANVLTF
CDR3nt: TGTGCCAGCAGCTTGCGTCCAGCAGCTGGGGCCAACGTCCTGACTTTC

abundance: .
v_gene: TRBV9
j_gene: TRBJ1-3
d_gene: .
CDR3aa: CARKNTIYF
CDR3nt: TGTGCCAGGAAGAACACCATATATTTT

abundance: .
v_gene: TRBV2
j_gene: TRBJ1-5
d_gene: .
CDR3aa: CASNAGLGNQPQHF
CDR3nt: TGTGCCAGCAACGCAGGACTAGGCAATCAGCCCCAGCATTTT

abundance: .
v_gene: TRBV4-2
j_gene: TRBJ2-1
d_gene: .
CDR3aa: CASSQEWGSRNEQFF
CDR3nt: TGTGCCAGCAGCCAAGAATGGGGCTCGCGCAATGAGCAGTTCTTC

abundance: .
v_gene: TRBV7-2
j_gene: TRBJ2-1
d_gene: .
CDR3aa: CASSRRTRDNEQFF
CDR3nt: TGTGCCAGCAGCCGGAGGACTCGTGACAATGAGCAGTTCTTC

abundance: .
v_gene: TRBV5-1
j_gene: TRBJ2-5
d_gene: TRBD1
CDR3aa: CASSGGQGREETQYF
CDR3nt: TGCGCCAGCAGCGGCGGACAGGGGAGAGAAGAGACCCAGTACTTC

abundance: .
v_gene: TRBV4-1
j_gene: TRBJ2-3
d_gene: .
CDR3aa: CASSPYADRFGNTQYF
CDR3nt: TGCGCCAGCAGCCCCTACGCAGACAGATTCGGCAATACGCAGTATTTT

abundance: .
v_gene: TRBV19
j_gene: TRBJ2-7
d_gene: .
CDR3aa: CASSSRADSYEQYF
CDR3nt: TGTGCCAGTAGTAGTCGGGCAGACTCCTACGAGCAGTACTTC

abundance: few
v_gene: TRBV2
j_gene: TRBJ1-2
d_gene: .
CDR3aa: CASSEDVEQPYGYTF
CDR3nt: TGTGCCAGCAGTGAAGATGTAGAACAACCCTATGGCTACACCTTC

abundance: few
v_gene: TRBV7-2
j_gene: TRBJ2-7
d_gene: .
CDR3aa: CASSLGGSGPYEQYF
CDR3nt: TGTGCCAGCAGCTTAGGGGGATCAGGTCCCTACGAGCAGTACTTC

abundance: .
v_gene: TRBV20-1
j_gene: TRBJ1-1
d_gene: .
CDR3aa: CSASGQAEAFF
CDR3nt: TGCAGTGCTAGCGGGCAGGCCGAAGCTTTCTTT

abundance: .
v_gene: TRBV9
j_gene: TRBJ1-1
d_gene: .
CDR3aa: CASSDTQNTEAFF
CDR3nt: TGTGCCAGCAGCGACACACAAAACACTGAAGCTTTCTTT

abundance: .
v_gene: TRBV30
j_gene: TRBJ1-2
d_gene: .
CDR3aa: CAWRAVGTNYGYTF
CDR3nt: TGTGCCTGGAGGGCGGTAGGGACTAACTATGGCTACACCTTC

abundance: .
v_gene: TRBV19
j_gene: TRBJ2-1
d_gene: TRBD2
CDR3aa: CASSGGGVYNEQFF
CDR3nt: TGTGCCAGTAGTGGCGGGGGGGTTTACAATGAGCAGTTCTTC

abundance: few
v_gene: TRBV6-4
j_gene: TRBJ2-7
d_gene: .
CDR3aa: CASNYEQYF
CDR3nt: TGTGCCAGCAACTACGAGCAGTACTTC

abundance: .
v_gene: TRBV25-1
j_gene: TRBJ2-2
d_gene: .
CDR3aa: CASSGTATLNTGELFF
CDR3nt: TGTGCCAGCAGTGGGACGGCCACCCTGAACACCGGGGAGCTGTTTTTT

abundance: .
v_gene: TRBV10-3
j_gene: TRBJ2-7
d_gene: TRBD1
CDR3aa: CAIKDRGAYEQYF
CDR3nt: TGTGCCATCAAAGACAGGGGGGCCTACGAGCAGTACTTC

abundance: .
v_gene: TRBV5-1
j_gene: TRBJ2-7
d_gene: TRBD1
CDR3aa: CASSLNVQNRGQKSYEQYF
CDR3nt: TGCGCCAGCAGCTTGAATGTCCAAAACAGGGGGCAGAAGTCCTACGAGCAGTACTTC

abundance: .
v_gene: TRBV5-1
j_gene: TRBJ2-2
d_gene: .
CDR3aa: CASSLASGVTGELFF
CDR3nt: TGCGCCAGCAGCTTGGCCTCAGGTGTTACCGGGGAGCTGTTTTTT

abundance: .
v_gene: TRBV21-1
j_gene: TRBJ2-7
d_gene: .
CDR3aa: CASSKLGGSGQGNYEQYF
CDR3nt: TGTGCCAGCAGCAAACTGGGTGGTTCGGGGCAGGGGAATTACGAGCAGTACTTC

abundance: .
v_gene: TRBV7-3
j_gene: TRBJ2-5
d_gene: TRBD2
CDR3aa: CASSLGTTQTQYF
CDR3nt: TGTGCCAGCAGCTTGGGGACTACTCAGACCCAGTACTTC

abundance: .
v_gene: TRBV4-1
j_gene: TRBJ2-7
d_gene: .
CDR3aa: CASRDTGTSSYEQYF
CDR3nt: TGCGCCAGCAGAGACACCGGGACGTCCTCCTACGAGCAGTACTTC

abundance: .
v_gene: TRBV7-2
j_gene: TRBJ1-5
d_gene: TRBD1
CDR3aa: CASSLQGVGNQPQHF
CDR3nt: TGTGCCAGCAGCTTACAGGGGGTCGGCAATCAGCCCCAGCATTTT

abundance: .
v_gene: TRBV19
j_gene: TRBJ2-1
d_gene: .
CDR3aa: CASSPRTQYNEQFF
CDR3nt: TGTGCCAGTAGTCCCCGGACTCAATACAATGAGCAGTTCTTC